The clone carrying this TCR beta chain has more than one count but fewer than ten. The target antigen is unknown. Via MiXCR, TCRdb re-called the RT-PCR reads, giving one row per CDR3 protein. The repertoire has fewer than 600,000 distinct CDR3 sequences, approximately 7.8% of them found once; the top ten carry about 12%. The data were taken from a study of response to subunit inactivated influenza vaccine. Study-level points and caveats: Each seasonal influenza vaccination recruits few new T cells, the authors suggested.

V lost 0 bases and J 1 base, leaving 7 bases between the germline ends. The CDR3 length is 15 residues. Germline values: CDR1 SGHRS, CDR2 YFSETQ. The sequence derives from a man between 50 and 69 years old who received an inactivated influenza vaccine. Source: PBMCs from blood, taken around 2 years after vaccination. V and J are TRBV5-1 and TRBJ2-2, with no clear D. CDR3 coding DNA: TGCGCCAGCAGCTTGGAACGGCTGAACACCGGGGAGCTGTTTTTT. Protein product: CASSLERLNTGELFF. Full variable domain (rest looked up from reference TRBV5-1 and TRBJ2-2): KAGVTQTPRYLIKTRGQQVTLSCSPISGHRSVSWYQQTPGQGLQFLFEYFSETQRNKGNFPGRFSGRQFSNSRSEMNVSTLELGDSALYLCASSLERLNTGELFFGEGSRLTVL.